A selection of T cell receptor beta chains follows, all from one sample in a study of type 1 and type 2 diabetes patients. MiXCR, run by TCRdb on the multiplex PCR reads, gives a single entry per CDR3 protein. The data hold 250,000 to 300,000 distinct CDR3 sequences, with around 47% observed a single time. The sequenced sample was peripheral blood mononuclear cells (PBMCs). These receptors were collected from a man between 18 and 29 years old with type 2 diabetes. Both conserved end residues are part of each CDR3. D genes are given only for firm matches. Size values are once, few and many counts, or a class for expanded clones, and some rows have none.

>TRBJ2-1|TRBV10-3|few|TRBD2
TGTGCCATCAGTGCGGGGGGGGGGAATGAGCAGTTCTTC
CAISAGGGNEQFF
>TRBJ2-7|TRBV20-1|NA|TRBD2
TGCATTGCTAGGTCGCCGCGACGGGGGGTTCGCTCCTACGAGCAGTACTTC
CIARSPRRGVRSYEQYF
>TRBJ2-3|TRBV20-1|NA|TRBD1
TGCAGTGCTAGAGTCGGGACAGTTGTAGATACGCAGTATTTT
CSARVGTVVDTQYF
>TRBJ1-6|TRBV12-3/TRBV12-4|NA|NA
TGTGCCATCAGAACCGGGACGGGCAATTCACCCCTCCACTTT
CAIRTGTGNSPLHF
>TRBJ1-1|TRBV5-8|few|TRBD1
TGTGCCAGCATCCCGAGAGGGGGCAGATACGCTGAAGCTTTCTTT
CASIPRGGRYAEAFF
>TRBJ1-1|TRBV4-2|few|NA
TGTGCCAGCAGCCATCCCCCGGGGGCAGGGACTGAAGCTTTCTTT
CASSHPPGAGTEAFF
>TRBJ2-1|TRBV20-1|NA|TRBD2
TGCAGTGCTAAGGGACTAGCGGGAGGGGGAAGCTCCTACAATGAGCAGTTCTTC
CSAKGLAGGGSSYNEQFF
>TRBJ1-1|TRBV19|NA|NA
TGTGCCAGTAGCCCAGGTAGATATGAAGCTTTCTTT
CASSPGRYEAFF
>TRBJ1-1|TRBV20-1|NA|TRBD1
TGCAGTGCTAGGACCTACGGACAGGGTGGCACTGAAGCTTTCTTT
CSARTYGQGGTEAFF
>TRBJ2-3|TRBV9|many|TRBD2
TGTGCCAGCAGCGCAGCGGGGGGGCTGAATACGCAGTATTTT
CASSAAGGLNTQYF
>TRBJ1-5|TRBV15|NA|NA
TGTGCCACCAGCAGAGTGGGGGTGAATCAGCCCCAGCATTTT
CATSRVGVNQPQHF
>TRBJ1-5|TRBV30|NA|NA
TGTGCCTGGAGTGGAGAATCGGGACTGCACAAGCAGCCCCAGCATTTT
CAWSGESGLHKQPQHF
>TRBJ2-5|TRBV28|NA|NA
TGTGCCAGCTCCCGTTTCTCGAGTTATAGTTCTCAGTACTTC
CASSRFSSYSSQYF
>TRBJ2-3|TRBV6-6|few|NA
TGTGCCAGCAGTTACTCTGGGGCGGGATTGGGGCCAGATACGCAGTATTTT
CASSYSGAGLGPDTQYF
>TRBJ2-2|TRBV7-6|NA|TRBD2
TGTGCCAGCAGCCAGCGAGCGGGACCGAACACCGGGGAGCTGTTTTTT
CASSQRAGPNTGELFF
>TRBJ1-2|TRBV5-1|NA|TRBD1
TGCGCCAGCAGCTTGGAGACAGGGACTTATGGCTACACCTTC
CASSLETGTYGYTF
>TRBJ2-5|TRBV5-1|few|TRBD1
TGCGCCAGCAGCTCCTTTTGGACAGGGGTTGAGGAGACCCAGTACTTC
CASSSFWTGVEETQYF
>TRBJ1-1|TRBV6-6|NA|NA
TGTGCCAGCAGGGTCCCCAGACAAGGTGAAGCTTTCTTT
CASRVPRQGEAFF
>TRBJ1-2|TRBV30|NA|NA
TGTGCCTGGAGTGTCCAGGTGTACTATGGCTACACCTTC
CAWSVQVYYGYTF
>TRBJ2-3|TRBV19|NA|TRBD1
TGTGCCAGTAGGATTATTTCAGGGGGCGCAGATACGCAGTATTTT
CASRIISGGADTQYF
>TRBJ2-5|TRBV20-1|NA|NA
TGCAGTGCTAGGACTCTAGAGACCCAGTACTTC
CSARTLETQYF
>TRBJ1-2|TRBV19|few|NA
TGTGCCAGTAGCCCGTCAGGGACATCCTATGGCTACACCTTC
CASSPSGTSYGYTF
>TRBJ2-5|TRBV27|NA|TRBD2
TGTGCCAGCAGTTTGTCAGCGGGAGGGTATGAGACCCAGTACTTC
CASSLSAGGYETQYF
>TRBJ2-3|TRBV20-1|few|NA
TGCAGTGCTAGTGCTCTACCGGGAGATACGCAGTATTTT
CSASALPGDTQYF
>TRBJ2-5|TRBV7-3|NA|TRBD2
TGTGCCAGCAGGGGCCCTAGCGGGAGCCTTGATGGAGAGACCCAGTACTTC
CASRGPSGSLDGETQYF
>TRBJ1-5|TRBV24-1|NA|NA
TGTGCCACCAGTGATCGGACGACTTACAATCAGCCCCAGCATTTT
CATSDRTTYNQPQHF
>TRBJ2-2|TRBV30|NA|TRBD2
TGTGCCTGGATTGGGACTAGCGGGAGAGGGGGCGGTTCCGGCACCGGGGAGCTGTTTTTT
CAWIGTSGRGGGSGTGELFF
>TRBJ2-5|TRBV20-1|NA|NA
TGCAGTGCCGCGGAGGGACAAGAGACCCAGTACTTC
CSAAEGQETQYF
>TRBJ2-5|TRBV12-3/TRBV12-4|NA|TRBD2
TGTGCCAGCAGTTTAGCTCGGCTAGCGGGCACACAGAGGAGGGAGACCCAGTACTTC
CASSLARLAGTQRRETQYF
>TRBJ2-7|TRBV20-1|NA|NA
TGCAGTGCCGTCCGGGATCCCCTCCTCGAGCAGTACTTC
CSAVRDPLLEQYF
>TRBJ2-7|TRBV29-1|NA|NA
TGCAGCGTTGAAGGCAAGCGGGCCTACGAGCAGTACTTC
CSVEGKRAYEQYF
>TRBJ2-1|TRBV9|NA|TRBD2
TGTGCCAGCAGCGTAAGCGGGAGCTCCTACAATGAGCAGTTCTTC
CASSVSGSSYNEQFF
>TRBJ2-1|TRBV7-2|NA|NA
TGTGCCAGCAGCCGCCTTGGGGGCGCATTCTACAATGAGCAGTTCTTC
CASSRLGGAFYNEQFF
>TRBJ2-2|TRBV15|NA|NA
TGTGCCACCAGCAGAGATCTGGGCCTCAACACCGGGGAGCTGTTTTTT
CATSRDLGLNTGELFF
>TRBJ2-1|TRBV20-1|NA|TRBD2
TGCAGTGCTAGAGATTCTAGCGGGGCCTACAATGAGCAGTTCTTC
CSARDSSGAYNEQFF
>TRBJ2-5|TRBV6-5|few|TRBD2
TGTGCCAGCAGTAACCTGCGGCTAGCGGGAATGGGGGAAGAGACCCAGTACTTC
CASSNLRLAGMGEETQYF
>TRBJ1-2|TRBV25-1|many|NA
TGTGCCAGCAGTGACCGACAGAGGGACGGCGTCGTGGGCTACACCTTC
CASSDRQRDGVVGYTF
>TRBJ2-3|TRBV20-1|NA|NA
TGCAGTGCTAGGGCGGGACAGATAACAGATACGCAGTATTTT
CSARAGQITDTQYF
>TRBJ2-2|TRBV27|NA|NA
TGTGCCAGCAGTTTAATGGACAGTTTAAGTACCGGGGAGCTGTTTTTT
CASSLMDSLSTGELFF
>TRBJ1-2|TRBV25-1|many|NA
TGTGCCAGCAGTGTCGGGGCGCGAGGCTACACCTTC
CASSVGARGYTF
>TRBJ1-2|TRBV6-5|NA|NA
TGTGCCAGCAGTGAGAATCAGGGGCTCGGCTACACCTTC
CASSENQGLGYTF
>TRBJ2-7|TRBV10-3|few|NA
TGTGCCATCAGAAGTAAGAGCTCCTACGAGCAGTACTTC
CAIRSKSSYEQYF
>TRBJ2-1|TRBV19|few|NA
TGTGCCAGCAAAACTCCGGGTGTATACGGTGAGCAGTTCTTC
CASKTPGVYGEQFF
>TRBJ2-7|TRBV7-8|few|NA
TGTGCCAGCAGCTTGCGACGGCCCTACGAGCAGTACTTC
CASSLRRPYEQYF
>TRBJ2-7|TRBV20-1|few|NA
TGCAGTGCTAGAGTGAGGGAGAACTACGAGCAGTACTTC
CSARVRENYEQYF
>TRBJ2-7|TRBV5-1|few|NA
TGCGCCAGCAGCTTGGTGGCAGGGGCCACCTACGAGCAGTACTTC
CASSLVAGATYEQYF
>TRBJ2-7|TRBV2|NA|NA
TGTGCCAGCAGTGAGCGGGGTTCCTACAATGAGCAGTACTTC
CASSERGSYNEQYF
>TRBJ2-3|TRBV7-6|NA|NA
TGTGCCAGCAGCTTGTCCCCCTCTGCCCCTGATACGCAGTATTTT
CASSLSPSAPDTQYF
>TRBJ1-4|TRBV30|NA|NA
TGTGGTTGGGCAGGGTTCCATGGGTTGAGGGATAATGAAAAACTGTTTTTT
CGWAGFHGLRDNEKLFF
>TRBJ2-3|TRBV7-2|NA|TRBD2
TGTGCCAGCAGCTTTTTAGGGCGGGGGAGCACAGATACGCAGTATTTT
CASSFLGRGSTDTQYF
>TRBJ2-1|TRBV25-1|NA|NA
TGTGCCAGTGGTGAAAGGACCTACAATGAGCAGTTCTTC
CASGERTYNEQFF
>TRBJ2-7|TRBV20-1|few|NA
TGCAGTGCTAGATCCTCAGGGTTGGGCGAGCAGTACTTC
CSARSSGLGEQYF
>TRBJ2-6|TRBV30|once|NA
TGTGCCACCCGACTTGGGAGCGGGGCCAACGTCCTGACTTTC
CATRLGSGANVLTF
>TRBJ1-1|TRBV13|NA|TRBD1
TGTGCCAGCACGCACAGGGGCGGAGAAGCTTCCTTT
CASTHRGGEASF